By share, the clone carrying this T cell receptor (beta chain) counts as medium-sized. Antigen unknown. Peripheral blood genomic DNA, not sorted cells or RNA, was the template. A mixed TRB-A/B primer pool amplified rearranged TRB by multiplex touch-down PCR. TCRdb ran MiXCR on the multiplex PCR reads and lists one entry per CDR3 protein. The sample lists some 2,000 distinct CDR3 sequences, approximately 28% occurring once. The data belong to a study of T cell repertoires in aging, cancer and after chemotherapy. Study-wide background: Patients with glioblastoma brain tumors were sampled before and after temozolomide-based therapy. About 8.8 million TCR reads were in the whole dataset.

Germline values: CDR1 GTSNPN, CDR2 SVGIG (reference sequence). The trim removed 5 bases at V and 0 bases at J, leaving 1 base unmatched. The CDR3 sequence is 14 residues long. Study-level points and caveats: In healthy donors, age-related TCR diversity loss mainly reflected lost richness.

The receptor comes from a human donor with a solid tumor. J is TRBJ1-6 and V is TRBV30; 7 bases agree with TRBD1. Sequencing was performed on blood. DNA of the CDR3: TGTGCCTGGGGACAGGTCTCCTATAATTCACCCCTCCACTTT. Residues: CAWGQVSYNSPLHF.